One and the same sample provided the 30 T cell receptor beta chains below, sequenced in a study of CD8+CD57+ T cells in acquired aplastic anemia. Only patients with CD8+CD57+ cell expansion on flow cytometry were chosen for sequencing. Profiling that covered TCR beta VDJ and CDR3 relied on genomic DNA as its template. TCRdb re-called the reads through MiXCR, storing one row per CDR3 protein. The table lists around 200,000 distinct CDR3 sequences, roughly 60% of them singletons. The sequenced material came from sorted CD4+, CD8+, or CD8+CD57+ T cells (not recorded which) from PBMCs. Every receptor here comes from a human donor with aplastic anemia.

The chain uses TRBV11-2 and TRBJ2-7; 10 bases fit TRBD1. CDR1 is SGHAT, CDR2 FQNNGV, per germline. This CDR3 is 16 amino acids long. The trim removed 5 bases at V and 0 bases at J, leaving 7 bases unmatched. This chain's CDR3 is CASSLDRGLSSYEQYF. For the CDR3, the DNA is TGTGCCAGCAGCCTCGACAGGGGGCTCAGCTCCTACGAGCAGTACTTC.

The V and J genes are TRBV20-1 and TRBJ1-2, with D unclear. The CDR3 extends over 13 amino acids. The germline V and J ends were trimmed by 1 base and 3 bases, with 9 bases remaining between them. CDR1 and CDR2 (germline): DFQATT, SNEGSKA (reference sequence). The CDR3 nucleotides are TGCAGTGCTAGAGTGGGAGAGTACTATGGCTACACCTTC. Protein sequence: CSARVGEYYGYTF.

The chain is built from TRBV19 and TRBJ1-1; D ambiguous. Germline V gene data show CDR1 as LNHDA and CDR2 as SQIVND (reference sequence). V lost 0 bases and J lost 2, with 10 bases in between. This CDR3 is built from 15 residues. CDR3 in DNA: TGTGCCAGTAGTATAGAGGCCCGAAGAAACACTGAAGCTTTCTTT. It yields the protein CASSIEARRNTEAFF.

The chain carries TRBV7-9 and TRBJ1-6; D ambiguous. V lost 2 bases to trimming and J lost 9 bases, with 5 bases between them. The CDR3 loop spans 12 amino acids. Germline V gene data show CDR1 as SEHNR and CDR2 as FQNEAQ (reference sequence). The CDR3 DNA reads as TGTGCCAGCAGCTTATCAACTTCACCCCTCCACTTT. Translation gives CASSLSTSPLHF.

The chain is built from TRBV9 and TRBJ2-3, with unresolved D. The V gene lost 0 bases and the J gene lost 5 bases, with 7 bases spanning the gap. CDR1 is SGDLS and CDR2 is YYNGEE in the germline V gene. The CDR3 extends over 13 amino acids. In DNA, the CDR3 is TGTGCCAGCAGCGTAGCCCTCTTAGATACGCAGTATTTT. Translation: CASSVALLDTQYF.

This clonotype was detected once. The rearrangement uses TRBV15 and TRBJ2-1; 8 positions agree with TRBD1. Germline loops: CDR1 LNHNV, CDR2 YYDKDF (reference sequence). CDR3 length equals 15 residues. Trimming removed 3 bases from V and 7 bases from J; junction bases left unmatched: 8. CDR3 sequence: CATSSWDRMWNEQFF. The CDR3 nucleotides read TGTGCCACCAGCAGCTGGGACAGGATGTGGAATGAGCAGTTCTTC.

The chain carries TRBV7-2 and TRBJ2-1; the D gene is possibly TRBD1 (5 bases). V was pared by 5 bases and J by 8 bases, with 16 bases between. The CDR3 runs 14 residues. Per the germline V gene, CDR1 is SGHTA and CDR2 is FQGNSA. The CDR3 nucleotides are TGTGCCAGCAGCCCACAGGTAGGGTGGGATGAGCAGTTCTTC. It codes for CASSPQVGWDEQFF.

The chain recombines TRBV20-1 with TRBJ1-4, with unresolved D. This CDR3 region has 13 residues. With 7 bases removed from V and 7 bases from J, the gap between germline ends came to 16 bases. Germline values: CDR1 DFQATT, CDR2 SNEGSKA (reference sequence). CDR3 coding DNA: TGCAGTGACCCGGTCCCGGGGAGTGAAAAACTGTTTTTT. It encodes CSDPVPGSEKLFF.

The V and J genes are TRBV24-1 and TRBJ1-2; TRBD1 aligns across 8 bases. The CDR3 has 16 amino acids. Germline CDR1 reads KGHDR; CDR2 reads SFDVKD. Trimming took 4 bases from V and 3 from J; bases not matched to a gene: 9. CDR3 DNA: TGTGCCACCAGTGACTCGAGCAGGGGGCAGGACTATGGCTACACCTTC. It yields the protein CATSDSSRGQDYGYTF.

The V gene is TRBV20-1, the J gene TRBJ2-7; 7 positions match TRBD1. CDR3 length: 11 residues. With V trimmed by 6 bases and J by 2 bases, 1 base remained unmatched. Germline V lookup: CDR1 DFQATT, CDR2 SNEGSKA (reference sequence). The CDR3 DNA is TGCAGTGCCGGGACAGCCTACGAGCAGTACTTC. Translated, it gives CSAGTAYEQYF.

For this clonotype: This sequence may be a read error, since a much larger clone differs from it by one base. The chain joins TRBV6-2 or TRBV6-3 to TRBJ1-2; no clear D. V lost 1 base to trimming and J lost 4 bases, with 13 bases between them. This CDR3 spans 15 amino acids. CDR1 is MNHEY and CDR2 is SVGEGT in the germline V gene. The CDR3 region is CASSYYRGWIYGYTF. CDR3 coding DNA: TGTGCCAGCAGTTACTATAGAGGTTGGATCTATGGCTACACCTTC.

The sample holds a few counts of this clonotype. The genes are TRBV15 and TRBJ2-3; D is undetermined. The V gene's germline CDR1 is LNHNV and CDR2 YYDKDF (reference sequence). Deletions cut 1 base from V and 4 bases from J, with 9 bases between. This CDR3 is 14 amino acids long. CDR3 coding DNA: TGTGCCACCAGCAGAGGAAAATCATCAGATACGCAGTATTTT. It encodes CATSRGKSSDTQYF.

This clonotype has just one count. The chain combines TRBV20-1 with TRBJ2-7, with a tentative D call TRBD1 (5 bases). Germline V gives CDR1 DFQATT, CDR2 SNEGSKA (reference sequence). V was cut by 7 bases and J by 0 bases, with 19 bases left in between. The CDR3 runs 15 residues. The CDR3 DNA follows: TGCAGTGGGAAGGGGTTGACGTTAGGCTCCTACGAGCAGTACTTC. Its protein product is CSGKGLTLGSYEQYF.

The CDR3 sequence is CASRGTGTDTQYF. As DNA, the CDR3 is TGTGCCAGCAGAGGAACCGGGACAGATACGCAGTATTTT. The chain uses TRBV10-3 and TRBJ2-3; no clear D. With 10 bases removed from V and 3 bases from J, the gap between germline ends came to 14 bases. Germline V gene lookup returns CDR1 ENHRY and CDR2 SYGVKD. The CDR3 is made up of 13 amino acids.

The chain has TRBV15 and TRBJ1-5; TRBD1 matches at 9 bases. This CDR3 is built from 17 residues. The V segment lost 0 bases and the J segment 3 bases; nucleotides outside the gene matches: 6. Germline-derived CDR1 and CDR2 are LNHNV and YYDKDF (reference sequence). CDR3 amino acids: CATSRDGGTGNNQPQHF. CDR3 DNA sequence: TGTGCCACCAGCAGAGATGGGGGGACAGGGAACAATCAGCCCCAGCATTTT.

The V call is TRBV9, the J call TRBJ1-1; D is unclear. Trimming stripped 5 bases from V and 0 bases from J, with 8 bases between. The CDR3 is made up of 13 amino acids. Germline V gene sequence: CDR1 SGDLS, CDR2 YYNGEE. This CDR3 reads CASRRSVNTEAFF. The CDR3 coding sequence is TGTGCCAGCAGGAGGAGCGTGAACACTGAAGCTTTCTTT.

The rearrangement uses TRBV7-9 and TRBJ2-7; D is uncertain. Per germline, CDR1 SEHNR and CDR2 FQNEAQ (reference sequence). The CDR3 runs 13 residues. V was trimmed by 2 bases and J by 3 bases, leaving 8 bases between them. This chain's CDR3 is CASSLSFRYEQYF. The CDR3 nucleotides are TGTGCCAGCAGCTTATCGTTTCGCTACGAGCAGTACTTC.

The chain joins TRBV27 to TRBJ2-2; D gene uncertain. V shed 2 bases and J shed 3 bases, with 1 base lying between them. Germline values: CDR1 MNHEY, CDR2 SMNVEV (reference sequence). The CDR3 runs to 12 residues. The CDR3 sequence is CASSLHTGELFF. The CDR3 nucleotides are TGTGCCAGCAGTTTACACACCGGGGAGCTGTTTTTT.

This chain links TRBV20-1 with TRBJ2-5; 7 nucleotides align to TRBD1. The length of the CDR3 is 14 residues. V shed 1 base and J 7 bases; nucleotides not matched to a gene: 9. From germline, CDR1 is DFQATT and CDR2 SNEGSKA (reference sequence). The CDR3 DNA reads as TGCAGTGCTAGAGCGGGACAGACCAAGGGGACCCAGTACTTC. This translates into CSARAGQTKGTQYF.

This clonotype was detected many times. V usage is TRBV12-3 or TRBV12-4 and J usage is TRBJ2-7; a weak D match, TRBD1 (7 bases). CDR3 length: 13 amino acids. The V and J ends lost 2 bases and 5 bases respectively, with 10 bases between them. This CDR3 is CASSLQGGHEQYF. The CDR3 region has the DNA TGTGCCAGCAGTTTACAGGGGGGACACGAGCAGTACTTC.

The rearrangement uses TRBV15 and TRBJ2-5; D is unclear. This CDR3 region has 14 residues. Trimming cost V 1 base and J 5 bases, with 11 bases left between them. Germline CDR1 reads LNHNV; CDR2 reads YYDKDF (reference sequence). CDR3 bases: TGTGCCACCAGCAGAGGGGGTCCCGAGGAGACCCAGTACTTC. This encodes CATSRGGPEETQYF.

This clonotype has just a few counts. The V gene is TRBV10-3, the J gene TRBJ1-2; TRBD1 might be the D (6 bases). V lost 6 bases, J lost 6 bases, and 14 bases lay in between. Per germline, CDR1 ENHRY and CDR2 SYGVKD. The CDR3 spans 13 residues. CDR3 nucleotides: TGTGCCATCAGGGTAGGGGGGCTGGATGGCTACACCTTC. It is translated as CAIRVGGLDGYTF.

V usage is TRBV7-6 and J usage is TRBJ2-2; TRBD1 matches 7 bases. The trim removed 10 bases at V and 0 bases at J, leaving 11 bases unmatched. The CDR3 covers 16 residues. Germline assignment: CDR1 SGHVS and CDR2 FNYEAQ. The CDR3 is CANPLGQQTNTGELFF. CDR3 in DNA: TGTGCCAACCCTCTGGGACAGCAGACGAACACCGGGGAGCTGTTTTTT.

The table lists this clonotype with many counts. The chain has TRBV4-1 and TRBJ1-6; 10 nucleotides match TRBD1. CDR3 length equals 15 residues. Trimming cost V 6 bases and J 8 bases; bases outside gene matches: 7. Germline V gene data show CDR1 as MGHRA and CDR2 as YSYEKL. CDR3 coding DNA: TGCGCCAGCAGGTGGGCGGGGACAGGGGATTCACCCCTCCACTTT. Translating it yields CASRWAGTGDSPLHF.

This clonotype was seen a handful of times. The CDR3 region has the DNA TGTGCCAGCAGCTTCCCAGGGGGGGATAATTCACCCCTCCACTTT. As protein: CASSFPGGDNSPLHF. V usage is TRBV7-9 and J usage is TRBJ1-6, with 7 bases matching TRBD1. Trimming at V came to 3 bases and at J to 5 bases, leaving 4 bases not matched to a gene. This CDR3 is built from 15 residues. Germline V gene lookup returns CDR1 SEHNR and CDR2 FQNEAQ (reference sequence).

The rearrangement links TRBV7-6 to TRBJ1-2, with D maybe TRBD1 (5 bases). Between the trimmed V and J ends, which lost 5 bases and 7 bases, there was a span of 14 bases. In germline, CDR1 is SGHVS, CDR2 FNYEAQ. The CDR3 contains 13 residues. CDR3 sequence (DNA): TGTGCCAGCAGCCCTGGGGGTTATAGTGGCTACACCTTC. This sequence encodes CASSPGGYSGYTF.

This clonotype was detected once. This chain connects TRBV10-3 to TRBJ2-7; 7 nucleotides agree with TRBD1. This CDR3 comprises 14 residues. CDR1 and CDR2 from the germline V gene are ENHRY and SYGVKD. V gave up 6 bases and J gave up 3 bases; unmatched junction bases: 8. CDR3 bases: TGTGCCATCAGATCCGGGACAGTAGACTACGAGCAGTACTTC. Its protein is CAIRSGTVDYEQYF.

This clonotype was counted a few times. V is TRBV12-3 or TRBV12-4 and J is TRBJ2-7; D is undetermined. V was pared by 3 bases and J by 2 bases, with 8 bases between. The CDR3 has 13 amino acids. Written as DNA, the CDR3 is TGTGCCAGCAGTTTCTCCAGGCCCTACGAGCAGTACTTC. This gives the protein CASSFSRPYEQYF.

CDR3 amino acids: CSAGDRAGYTF. DNA for the CDR3: TGCAGCGCAGGGGACAGGGCTGGCTACACCTTC. J is TRBJ1-2 and V is TRBV29-1; 9 bases match TRBD1. The CDR3 has 11 residues. Germline V gene lookup returns CDR1 SQVTM and CDR2 ANQGSEA. J was trimmed by 7 bases and V by 7 bases; bases with no gene match: 4.

This rearrangement joins TRBV5-4 to TRBJ2-7; 8 nucleotides agree with TRBD1. The CDR3 is made up of 15 amino acids. V lost 4 bases and J lost 3; bases outside the gene matches: 9. CDR1 is SGHNT and CDR2 is YYREEE in the germline V gene (reference sequence). In DNA form, the CDR3 reads TGTGCCAGCAGCGCTCCGGGACAGGTGTTCTACGAGCAGTACTTC. Translating it yields CASSAPGQVFYEQYF.